Following are 14 T cell receptor beta chains from one sample sequenced in a study of CD8+CD57+ T cells in acquired aplastic anemia. Before being chosen for sequencing, patients had shown CD8+CD57+ cell expansion by flow cytometry. TCR beta VDJ and CDR3 were profiled, and genomic DNA was the template. Each CDR3 protein gets one entry after TCRdb re-called the reads with MiXCR. The table includes under 150,000 distinct CDR3 sequences, over 30% detected once. The source material was sorted CD4+, CD8+, or CD8+CD57+ T cells (not recorded which) from PBMCs. Every receptor here comes from a human donor with aplastic anemia.

The V gene is TRBV7-8, the J gene TRBJ2-7, with D possibly TRBD2 on 5 matching bases. Germline lookup yields CDR1 SGHVS and CDR2 FQNEAQ. Trimming cost V 5 bases and J 2 bases, with 10 bases left between them. The CDR3 extends over 13 amino acids. The CDR3 loop reads CASSPRGAYEQYF. The DNA of the CDR3 is TGTGCCAGCAGCCCCCGGGGTGCCTACGAGCAGTACTTC.

This clonotype showed up just once. Being one base from a much bigger clone, this may be a read error. This chain connects TRBV12-3 or TRBV12-4 to TRBJ2-3; 8 nucleotides line up with TRBD1. The CDR3 length is 15 residues. The CDR3 sequence is CACRPRGRGTDTQYF. The CDR3 DNA follows: TGTGCCTGCAGGCCCAGGGGGCGGGGCACAGATACGCAGTATTTT.

A single count supports this clonotype. One base away lies a much larger clone, so this may be a sequencing read error. The gene calls are TRBV6-2 or TRBV6-3 and TRBJ1-5; D perhaps matches TRBD1 (5 bases). Germline CDR1 is MNHEY and CDR2 is SVGEGT. The CDR3 contains 14 residues. CDR3 amino acids: CASTSGTVNRPQHF. CDR3 bases: TGTGCCAGCACCTCCGGGACCGTCAATCGGCCCCAGCATTTT.

This chain uses TRBV7-4 with TRBJ2-7; possible D gene TRBD1, 6 bases. CDR3 length equals 13 residues. Trimming left V 5 bases short and J 3 bases short, with 11 bases between. Germline V lookup: CDR1 SGHVT, CDR2 SQSDAQ. The CDR3 spells CASSVLQGYEQYF. CDR3 nucleotides: TGTGCCAGCAGCGTACTACAGGGCTACGAGCAGTACTTC.

This clonotype was recorded many times. The V gene is TRBV19, the J gene TRBJ2-3; D is undetermined. V lost 3 bases and J 5 bases, leaving 6 bases between the germline ends. The CDR3 sequence is 12 residues long. Germline loops: CDR1 LNHDA, CDR2 SQIVND (reference sequence). The CDR3 nucleotides read TGTGCCAGTAGTATTTCCGGAGATACGCAGTATTTT. It codes for CASSISGDTQYF.

The rearrangement links TRBV6-2 or TRBV6-3 to TRBJ1-1, with 7 bases that match TRBD1. Germline V gives CDR1 MNHEY, CDR2 SVGEGT. The CDR3 loop spans 18 amino acids. The junction had 10 bases not matched to a gene; V was cut back by 0 bases and J by 0 bases. The CDR3 nucleotides are TGTGCCAGCAGTTACTCGATGTTAGGGACAGATATGAACACTGAAGCTTTCTTT. Translated, it gives CASSYSMLGTDMNTEAFF.

V usage is TRBV6-1 and J usage is TRBJ1-5, with 9 bases aligning to TRBD1. The germline V gene encodes CDR1 MNHNS and CDR2 SASEGT. The CDR3 has 15 amino acids. The V segment lost 8 bases and the J segment 6 bases; nucleotides outside the gene matches: 11. The CDR3 nucleotides read TGTGCCAGCGGCGGGACAGGGCCATCCGGTCAGCCCCAGCATTTT. Amino acid sequence: CASGGTGPSGQPQHF.

In the case of this clonotype: The missing conserved phenylalanine or tryptophan at the end of this CDR3 makes a read error likely. The genes are TRBV6-5 and TRBJ1-3; D perhaps matches TRBD1 (5 bases). The CDR3 is 16 residues long. The V end was cut by 0 bases, the J end by 2 bases, with 11 bases between. The germline gives CDR1 MNHEY, CDR2 SVGAGI. The CDR3 nucleotides read TGTGCCAGCAGTTACTCTTCTGACAGTACTGGAAACACCATATATTCT. Encoded protein: CASSYSSDSTGNTIYS.

The sample holds many counts of this clonotype. V and J are TRBV6-1 and TRBJ2-7; D is perhaps TRBD1 or TRBD2 (5 bases each). The V end lost 6 bases, the J end lost 2 bases, and 17 bases lay between the germline ends. CDR3 length: 15 amino acids. Germline V CDR1 and CDR2: MNHNS, SASEGT. CDR3 bases: TGTGCCAGCAGCGCGAGGGGTAGCAACCCCTACGAGCAGTACTTC. Protein product: CASSARGSNPYEQYF.

About this clonotype: A much larger clone sits a single nucleotide away, making a read error possible. The V call is TRBV5-1, the J call TRBJ2-3; 12 bases are a match to TRBD2. Germline-derived CDR1 and CDR2 are SGHRS and YFSETQ. Trimming took 4 bases from V and 4 from J; bases not matched to a gene: 10. This CDR3 is built from 17 residues. The CDR3: CASSQGTSGFYADTQYF. As DNA, the CDR3 is TGCGCCAGCAGCCAGGGGACTAGCGGGTTTTACGCAGATACGCAGTATTTT.

The chain combines TRBV5-6 with TRBJ2-7; D perhaps matches TRBD1 (6 bases). CDR1 is SGHDT and CDR2 is YYEEEE in the germline V gene. With 4 bases removed from V and 2 bases from J, the gap between germline ends came to 10 bases. The CDR3 consists of 13 residues. The CDR3 DNA is TGTGCCAGCAGCGTCAGGGGTCCCTACGAGCAGTACTTC. Translated: CASSVRGPYEQYF.

With regard to this clonotype: A much bigger clone sits one base away, suggesting this may be a read error. This sequence joins TRBV4-3 and TRBJ2-2, with unresolved D. The V gene lost 2 bases and the J gene lost 8 bases, with 12 bases spanning the gap. CDR1 and CDR2 from the germline V gene are LGHNA and YSLEER. This CDR3 region has 14 residues. DNA for the CDR3: TGCGCCAGCAGCCAACATCCCCTGGGGGGGGAGCTGTTTTTT. Translation: CASSQHPLGGELFF.

This clonotype was observed once. One junction end does not reproduce the germline sequence, and a read error may be involved. The rearrangement joins TRBV5-1 to TRBJ1-1; no firm D call. CDR1 is SGHRS, CDR2 YFSETQ, per germline. This CDR3 region has 13 residues. CDR3 region: CVSSLAMNTEAFF. CDR3 nucleotide sequence: TGCGTCAGCAGCTTGGCCATGAACACTGAAGCCTTCTTT. Variable domain in full (rest from reference TRBV5-1 and TRBJ1-1): KAGVTQTPRYLIKTRGQQVTLSCSPISGHRSVSWYQQTPGQGLQFLFEYFSETQRNKGNFPGRFSGRQFSNSRSEMNVSTLELGDSALYLCVSSLAMNTEAFFGQGTRLTVV.

This clonotype was detected a few times. A read error may explain this, as a much larger clone is one base away. The V and J genes are TRBV2 and TRBJ1-1; 8 bases fit TRBD1. The germline V gene has CDR1 SNHLY and CDR2 FYNNEI. This CDR3 contains 15 residues. CDR3 DNA: TGTGCCAGCAGTGAACAGGCCAGGGGGCAGGCTGAAGCTCTCTTT. Translation gives CASSEQARGQAEALF.